Listed below are T cell receptor beta chains from one sample, sequenced in a study of T cells after yellow fever vaccination. TCRdb re-derived calls from the 5' RACE reads in MiXCR, one entry per CDR3 protein. The sample carries about 350,000 distinct CDR3 sequences, around an eighth recorded once. The sample consisted of CD4+ T cells sorted from PBMCs, taken 15 days after the yellow fever booster vaccination. The receptors were sampled from a man aged 18 to 35 who received the YFV17D yellow fever vaccine. CDR3s include the opening cysteine and the closing phenylalanine or tryptophan. Each record gives: V gene, clone size, J gene, D gene, CDR3 protein. D genes are given only for firm matches. Clone size is shown for a subset of rows, as once, few, many or a class of expanded clone.

V gene: TRBV19; clone size: few; J gene: TRBJ2-5; D gene: -; CDR3 protein: CASSKLWLYQETQYF
V gene: TRBV15; clone size: few; J gene: TRBJ2-1; D gene: TRBD1; CDR3 protein: CATSRVRPGGFNEQFF
V gene: TRBV7-9; clone size: few; J gene: TRBJ2-1; D gene: -; CDR3 protein: CASSLLTGPYNEQFF
V gene: TRBV7-9; clone size: few; J gene: TRBJ2-1; D gene: -; CDR3 protein: CASALSRTEPQFF
V gene: TRBV4-3; clone size: many; J gene: TRBJ1-5; D gene: -; CDR3 protein: CASSRGGVGQPQHF
V gene: TRBV29-1; clone size: -; J gene: TRBJ2-3; D gene: -; CDR3 protein: CSHGTQNTDTQYF
V gene: TRBV27; clone size: -; J gene: TRBJ2-5; D gene: TRBD1; CDR3 protein: CASSSLGTGYETQYF
V gene: TRBV10-2; clone size: many; J gene: TRBJ2-7; D gene: -; CDR3 protein: CASRMAGASYEQYF
V gene: TRBV5-6; clone size: -; J gene: TRBJ2-3; D gene: TRBD2; CDR3 protein: CASSLNGGAGSRYF
V gene: TRBV9; clone size: -; J gene: TRBJ1-5; D gene: -; CDR3 protein: CASSLLSGGQPQHF
V gene: TRBV2; clone size: many; J gene: TRBJ1-5; D gene: TRBD1; CDR3 protein: CASSSGTTGHQPQHF
V gene: TRBV7-2; clone size: -; J gene: TRBJ2-6; D gene: -; CDR3 protein: CATLPAPGRTGANVLTF
V gene: TRBV7-2; clone size: -; J gene: TRBJ1-3; D gene: -; CDR3 protein: CASSLVPTSSGNTIYF
V gene: TRBV7-6; clone size: -; J gene: TRBJ2-3; D gene: -; CDR3 protein: CASSLRGSRTDTQYF
V gene: TRBV2; clone size: -; J gene: TRBJ1-1; D gene: TRBD1; CDR3 protein: CASAGQERAFF
V gene: TRBV21-1; clone size: few; J gene: TRBJ2-5; D gene: -; CDR3 protein: CASSKAGLAGGWETQYF
V gene: TRBV7-3; clone size: many; J gene: TRBJ2-1; D gene: -; CDR3 protein: CASSLNPGGIEQFF
V gene: TRBV12-3/TRBV12-4; clone size: few; J gene: TRBJ2-5; D gene: TRBD1; CDR3 protein: CASSFRGLIETQYF
V gene: TRBV13; clone size: many; J gene: TRBJ1-6; D gene: -; CDR3 protein: CASSNTGNSPLHF
V gene: TRBV12-3/TRBV12-4; clone size: few; J gene: TRBJ1-5; D gene: -; CDR3 protein: CASSAVSNQPQHF
V gene: TRBV12-3/TRBV12-4; clone size: many; J gene: TRBJ1-1; D gene: -; CDR3 protein: CASTRNTEAFF
V gene: TRBV5-5; clone size: -; J gene: TRBJ2-3; D gene: TRBD2; CDR3 protein: CASSARLASRTDTQYF
V gene: TRBV4-3; clone size: few; J gene: TRBJ2-3; D gene: -; CDR3 protein: CASSRAGRTSGDTQYF
V gene: TRBV4-1; clone size: many; J gene: TRBJ1-2; D gene: TRBD1; CDR3 protein: CASSQGTGGAGYGYTF
V gene: TRBV2; clone size: few; J gene: TRBJ2-5; D gene: TRBD1; CDR3 protein: CASSANRDREDF
V gene: TRBV11-2; clone size: -; J gene: TRBJ2-3; D gene: TRBD1; CDR3 protein: CASSFGQGGTDTQYF
V gene: TRBV11-2; clone size: -; J gene: TRBJ2-5; D gene: TRBD1; CDR3 protein: CASSFGTGGAETQYF
V gene: TRBV5-1; clone size: few; J gene: TRBJ2-5; D gene: -; CDR3 protein: CASSPRPEDPGGTQYF
V gene: TRBV2; clone size: -; J gene: TRBJ2-5; D gene: -; CDR3 protein: CASNEMGGGQETQYF
V gene: TRBV24-1; clone size: -; J gene: TRBJ1-1; D gene: -; CDR3 protein: CAIMPGRERNTEAFF
V gene: TRBV5-1; clone size: -; J gene: TRBJ1-2; D gene: -; CDR3 protein: CASSLAFSNGYTF
V gene: TRBV5-6; clone size: many; J gene: TRBJ1-1; D gene: -; CDR3 protein: CASSVTPPGTTEAFF
V gene: TRBV7-2; clone size: few; J gene: TRBJ1-5; D gene: -; CDR3 protein: CASSPGIGAQPQHF
V gene: TRBV12-3/TRBV12-4; clone size: many; J gene: TRBJ1-6; D gene: -; CDR3 protein: CASSSTRTPLHF
V gene: TRBV6-2/TRBV6-3; clone size: -; J gene: TRBJ1-1; D gene: TRBD1; CDR3 protein: CASSYGGTGEAEAFF
V gene: TRBV29-1; clone size: -; J gene: TRBJ2-3; D gene: -; CDR3 protein: CSVARQLTDTQYF
V gene: TRBV5-1; clone size: many; J gene: TRBJ2-3; D gene: -; CDR3 protein: CASSLAFSRALEHVANTQYF
V gene: TRBV20-1; clone size: few; J gene: TRBJ1-2; D gene: TRBD1; CDR3 protein: CSALGQADSNYGYTF
V gene: TRBV20-1; clone size: many; J gene: TRBJ2-1; D gene: TRBD2; CDR3 protein: CSASGGGEQFF
V gene: TRBV5-1; clone size: many; J gene: TRBJ1-1; D gene: TRBD1; CDR3 protein: CASSLGTGGVGTEAFF
V gene: TRBV5-1; clone size: -; J gene: TRBJ2-5; D gene: -; CDR3 protein: CASSLRVQETQYF
V gene: TRBV4-2; clone size: few; J gene: TRBJ1-2; D gene: -; CDR3 protein: CASSQYENNQGSGYTF
V gene: TRBV7-8; clone size: many; J gene: TRBJ2-3; D gene: TRBD2; CDR3 protein: CASSYPLLAGATDTQYF
V gene: TRBV4-2; clone size: few; J gene: TRBJ2-5; D gene: TRBD2; CDR3 protein: CASSLSPLAGGGETQYF
V gene: TRBV6-2/TRBV6-3; clone size: many; J gene: TRBJ2-2; D gene: -; CDR3 protein: CASSHRVSGELFF